Following are 16 T cell receptor beta chains from one sample sequenced in a study of OX40 agonist ivuxolimab in advanced cancers. The library was produced with the immunoSEQ multiplex PCR assay. The immuneACCESS repertoire file appears here via TCRdb, limited to in-frame rearrangements. These files lack a portion of the clones; in checked studies, under half of the deficit traces to unresolved V genes, and the cause of the others is not known. This sample lists about 68,000 clones; 84% were detected once. The ten largest clones take up around 1.6% of the sample. The material sequenced was CD4+ or CD8+ T cells sorted from blood, taken in a trial of the OX40 agonist ivuxolimab. The source is an adult with an advanced solid tumor such as melanoma, head and neck, liver or kidney cancer.

This rearrangement joins TRBV27 to TRBJ2-1; D unclear. The CDR3 sequence is 14 residues long. Germline V gene data show CDR1 as MNHEY and CDR2 as SMNVEV (reference sequence). The ends were cut back, 3 bases at V and 7 bases at J, with 13 bases in the middle. The CDR3 sequence: CASSLESLRNEQFF. Here the CDR3 DNA reads TGTGCCAGCAGTTTGGAGTCTCTGAGGAATGAGCAGTTCTTC.

V is TRBV4-3 and J is TRBJ2-3; TRBD1 aligns across 7 bases. Germline V gives CDR1 LGHNA, CDR2 YSLEER. V trimming: 2 bases; J trimming: 7 bases; junction bases outside the gene matches: 3. CDR3 length equals 13 residues. CDR3 in amino acids: CASSQKGANTQYF. Written as DNA, the CDR3 is TGCGCCAGCAGCCAAAAGGGGGCGAATACGCAGTATTTT.

CDR3 amino acids: CASSLTSGKNEQFF. CDR3 DNA: TGCGCCAGCAGCCTGACTAGCGGGAAAAATGAGCAGTTCTTC. The chain recombines TRBV4-3 with TRBJ2-1; 11 nucleotides line up with TRBD2. The J segment lost 7 bases and the V segment lost 4 bases, leaving 3 bases of the junction unmatched. The CDR3 runs to 14 residues. The V gene's germline CDR1 is LGHNA and CDR2 YSLEER.

The gene calls are TRBV6-9 and TRBJ2-1, with no clear D. CDR1 and CDR2 (germline): MNHGY, SVAAGI. The length of the CDR3 is 10 residues. The germline V and J ends were trimmed by 5 bases and 7 bases, with 3 bases remaining between them. For the CDR3, the DNA is TGTGCCAGCAGTCCAAATGAGCAGTTCTTC. As protein: CASSPNEQFF.

This rearrangement joins TRBV13 to TRBJ2-1; 10 nucleotides align to TRBD2. This CDR3 comprises 17 residues. Germline values: CDR1 PRHDT, CDR2 FYEKMQ (reference sequence). V was pared by 5 bases and J by 6 bases, with 13 bases of the junction left unmatched. The CDR3 sequence is CASSASPTSSGSNEQFF. The CDR3 region has the DNA TGTGCCAGCAGCGCCTCCCCCACTTCTAGCGGGAGCAATGAGCAGTTCTTC.

V usage is TRBV7-9 and J usage is TRBJ2-7, with D perhaps being TRBD1 or TRBD2 (6 bases each). Germline V lookup: CDR1 SEHNR, CDR2 FQNEAQ (reference sequence). V lost 5 bases to trimming and J lost 6 bases, with 20 bases between them. This CDR3 contains 15 residues. Here the CDR3 reads CASSPRGGSRGEQYF. In DNA, the CDR3 is TGTGCCAGCAGCCCGCGAGGAGGGAGCAGGGGCGAGCAGTACTTC.

The genes are TRBV28 and TRBJ2-7, with 8 bases that match TRBD2. The CDR3 has 13 amino acids. V was pared by 6 bases and J by 2 bases, with 3 bases of the junction left unmatched. Germline V gene lookup returns CDR1 MDHEN and CDR2 SYDVKM. CDR3 loop: CASRAGGPYEQYF. DNA of the CDR3: TGTGCCAGCAGGGCGGGAGGACCCTACGAGCAGTACTTC.

The rearrangement links TRBV6-5 to TRBJ2-2, with D tentatively TRBD2 (6 bases). Germline lookup yields CDR1 MNHEY and CDR2 SVGAGI. Trimming cost V 5 bases and J 5 bases, with 15 bases left between them. The CDR3 runs 15 residues. The CDR3 DNA sequence: TGTGCCAGCAGTCCCCGTACGGCGGGAACCGGGGAGCTGTTTTTT. Translated: CASSPRTAGTGELFF.

This clone has only one observation. The chain's CDR3 is CASSVAPSLAGDEQFF. As DNA, the CDR3 is TGTGCCAGCAGCGTAGCTCCCTCGCTAGCGGGAGATGAGCAGTTCTTC. The V gene is TRBV9, the J gene TRBJ2-1, with 10 positions matching TRBD2. This CDR3 region has 16 residues. V lost 0 bases to trimming and J lost 8 bases; unmatched junction nucleotides: 8. Germline V gene lookup returns CDR1 SGDLS and CDR2 YYNGEE.

This sequence joins TRBV20-1 and TRBJ1-1; D remains ambiguous. The V gene's germline CDR1 is DFQATT and CDR2 SNEGSKA (reference sequence). The CDR3 is made up of 11 amino acids. Trimming pared 3 bases from V and 8 bases from J, leaving 10 bases between. The CDR3, as DNA: TGCAGTGCTAGTGGCAGCAGAGAAGCTTTCTTT. Translated: CSASGSREAFF.

This chain links TRBV6-5 with TRBJ2-2; D uncertain. CDR1 and CDR2 (germline): MNHEY, SVGAGI. This CDR3 region has 14 residues. The V end was cut by 10 bases, the J end by 1 base, with 13 bases between. The CDR3, as DNA: TGTGCCACCGAGACCAATATGAACACCGGGGAGCTGTTTTTT. Amino acids: CATETNMNTGELFF.

The genes are TRBV29-1 and TRBJ1-4; D possibly corresponds to TRBD1 (5 bases). Germline assignment: CDR1 SQVTM and CDR2 ANQGSEA. Trimming took off 6 bases at V and 4 bases at J, with 12 bases between the two ends. The CDR3 contains 13 residues. CDR3 sequence: CSVGRGGNEKLFF. The DNA of the CDR3 is TGCAGCGTAGGTCGCGGGGGTAATGAAAAACTGTTTTTT.

The chain has TRBV28 and TRBJ2-5, with 8 bases that match TRBD2. This CDR3 is 15 amino acids long. V shed 2 bases and J 4 bases; nucleotides not matched to a gene: 6. CDR1 and CDR2 from the germline V gene are MDHEN and SYDVKM. The CDR3 DNA reads TGTGCCAGCAGTTTAAGCGGGAGAGTCCCAGAGACCCAGTACTTC. Encoded protein: CASSLSGRVPETQYF.

The chain carries TRBV19 and TRBJ1-1; 8 positions match TRBD1. Germline loops: CDR1 LNHDA, CDR2 SQIVND (reference sequence). Germline trimming cut 5 bases from V and 0 bases from J; bases unmatched to any gene: 5. The CDR3 spans 15 residues. The chain's CDR3 is CASSDRGLMNTEAFF. CDR3 bases: TGTGCCAGTAGTGACAGGGGCCTAATGAACACTGAAGCTTTCTTT.

V is TRBV5-1 and J is TRBJ2-5, with 8 bases lining up with TRBD1. CDR3 length equals 17 residues. Trimming at V came to 3 bases and at J to 4 bases, leaving 14 bases not matched to a gene. CDR1 is SGHRS and CDR2 is YFSETQ in the germline V gene. The CDR3 protein is CASSYFTDGTGIETQYF. CDR3 DNA: TGCGCCAGCAGCTACTTTACGGACGGGACAGGTATAGAGACCCAGTACTTC.

The chain couples TRBV15 to TRBJ2-3; a possible D gene is TRBD1 (6 bases). CDR1 and CDR2 from the germline V gene are LNHNV and YYDKDF (reference sequence). The CDR3 runs to 14 residues. Trimming removed 1 base at V and 5 bases at J, with 10 bases between. CDR3 nucleotides: TGTGCCACCAGCAGAGGGCAGGGGTTAGATACGCAGTATTTT. Protein sequence: CATSRGQGLDTQYF.